This paragraph reports one T cell receptor (beta chain). The antigen is unknown. Clones were read by immunoSEQ multiplex PCR, and TCRdb kept only the in-frame ones, dropping some. The data show about 84,000 clones, with roughly 82% seen just once and 9% to 9.5% held by the top ten. Locally advanced or metastatic urothelial carcinoma was present in patients. The entry originates in a study of PD-L1 blockade in urothelial cancer. Study as a whole: Between 0 and 3 prior chemotherapy regimens had been given to patients. The median T cell count in blood samples was approximately 140,000. Study conclusions and caveats: A pretreatment blood TCR clonality that fell below the median predicted better progression-free and overall survival.

V was pared by 6 bases and J by 5 bases, with 10 bases between. Germline lookup yields CDR1 SNHLY and CDR2 FYNNEI. The length of the CDR3 is 12 residues. This TCR derives from a man in his 70s with urothelial cancer. The sample here was PBMCs, taken around atezolizumab (anti-PD-L1) treatment. The V gene is TRBV2, the J gene TRBJ1-2, with no clear D. CDR3 loop: CASRAGSYGYTF. CDR3 coding DNA: TGTGCCAGCAGAGCGGGGTCATATGGCTACACCTTC.